This TCR beta chain was observed in a study of identical twins. MiXCR, applied by TCRdb to the 5' RACE reads, yields one record per CDR3 protein. This table has about 700,000 distinct CDR3 sequences, 8.5% to 9% appearing once. Study outcomes and limitations: Where out-of-frame alpha sequences were twin-shared, they showed excess low generation probability. The study reached conclusions through statistical analysis that was cross-sectional, not following the same donors.

CDR3 length: 14 amino acids. V was clipped by 7 bases and J by 5 bases; unmatched bases: 8. To note about this clonotype: Antigen: not known.

The sample was also reused in another study, on yellow fever vaccine responses in identical twins.

This chain links TRBV12-3 or TRBV12-4 with TRBJ1-5; TRBD1 aligns across 7 bases. This sequence originates from a woman aged 18-29 years in good health. Specimen: PBMCs. Written as DNA, the CDR3 is TGTGCCAGCAAACCGGGACAGTCGGATCAGCCCCAGCATTTT. Amino acid sequence: CASKPGQSDQPQHF.